The 10 T cell receptor beta chains listed next were all sequenced from one sample in a study of shared clonotypes between healthy human individuals. Profiling relied on immunoSEQ multiplex PCR, and the TCRdb table lists in-frame clones only, not all of them. The sample comprises 2 million to 2.5 million clones, more than 80% of which are singletons, and under 0.45% rests with the top ten. What was sequenced was naive CD4+ T cells from PBMCs. Subset specified: CD45RA+ positively selected. These receptors were taken from a man aged 18-30 years in good health. Some clones in this sample may be carry-over from other donors' samples.

The genes are TRBV4-1 and TRBJ1-1; 8 nucleotides align to TRBD1. This CDR3 region has 15 residues. Germline trimming cut 3 bases from V and 5 bases from J; bases unmatched to any gene: 8. From germline, CDR1 is MGHRA and CDR2 YSYEKL. The chain's CDR3 is CASSHPNRGGTEAFF. The CDR3 DNA reads as TGCGCCAGCAGCCATCCCAACAGGGGGGGTACTGAAGCTTTCTTT.

The CDR3 protein is CSVEATKENTEAFF. The CDR3 coding sequence is TGCAGCGTTGAGGCAACCAAGGAGAACACTGAAGCTTTCTTT. The chain is built from TRBV29-1 and TRBJ1-1; D call uncertain. Germline CDR1 SQVTM, CDR2 ANQGSEA. The CDR3 spans 14 residues. V was pared by 3 bases and J by 1 base, with 12 bases between.

In the case of this clone: The sample contains more than one DNA sequence encoding this CDR3. The rearrangement uses TRBV7-8 and TRBJ2-7, with D maybe TRBD1 (6 bases). Trimming shortened V by 6 bases and J by 3 bases, and 15 bases separated the two germline ends. The CDR3 has 14 amino acids. Germline lookup yields CDR1 SGHVS and CDR2 FQNEAQ. CDR3 amino acids: CASSLRQESYEQYF. As DNA, the CDR3 is TGTGCCAGCAGTCTTAGACAGGAGAGCTACGAGCAGTACTTC.

The chain couples TRBV25-1 to TRBJ1-1; D is perhaps TRBD1 (5 bases). Trimming took 6 bases from V and 1 from J, leaving 15 bases between them. CDR1 is MGHDK and CDR2 is SYGVNS in the germline V gene. The CDR3 loop spans 15 amino acids. In DNA form, the CDR3 reads TGTGCCAGCAGAATGTGGGGGACGGGGAACACTGAAGCTTTCTTT. Amino acids: CASRMWGTGNTEAFF.

The V gene is TRBV2, the J gene TRBJ2-7; unclear D gene. Trimming took 5 bases from V and 3 from J, leaving 17 bases between them. Germline CDR1 is SNHLY and CDR2 is FYNNEI. The CDR3 has 15 amino acids. The CDR3 DNA sequence: TGTGCCAGCAGTCCAGGACGGCGGTCAGGCTACGAGCAGTACTTC. Its protein product is CASSPGRRSGYEQYF.

The gene calls are TRBV29-1 and TRBJ2-1, with 9 nucleotides matching TRBD2. Germline V gene data show CDR1 as SQVTM and CDR2 as ANQGSEA. The CDR3 is 15 residues long. With 5 bases clipped from V and 4 bases from J, the junction kept 9 bases outside the gene matches. The CDR3 coding sequence is TGCAGCGTTCGAATGACTAGCGGAAATTACAATGAGCAGTTCTTC. Encoded protein: CSVRMTSGNYNEQFF.

Comment on this clone: Other DNA sequences in the same sample also yield this CDR3. The rearrangement uses TRBV6-1 and TRBJ1-1; possible D gene TRBD1, 5 bases. The CDR3 is made up of 12 amino acids. V lost 4 bases and J lost 4, with 7 bases in between. Germline CDR1 MNHNS, CDR2 SASEGT. CDR3 loop: CASSAGGTEAFF. As DNA, the CDR3 is TGTGCCAGCAGTGCCGGGGGCACTGAAGCTTTCTTT.

The chain couples TRBV7-9 to TRBJ2-5; no reliable D call. Per germline, CDR1 SEHNR and CDR2 FQNEAQ (reference sequence). V was trimmed by 5 bases and J by 5 bases, leaving 15 bases between them. The CDR3 loop spans 14 amino acids. CDR3 nucleotide sequence: TGTGCCAGCAGCACCTTAGTGGGGTACGAGACCCAGTACTTC. This codes for CASSTLVGYETQYF. The full variable domain, with the rest looked up from reference TRBV7-9 and TRBJ2-5, is DTGVSQNPRHKITKRGQNVTFRCDPISEHNRLYWYRQTLGQGPEFLTYFQNEAQLEKSRLLSDRFSAERPKGSFSTLEIQRTEQGDSAMYLCASSTLVGYETQYFGPGTRLLVL.

The chain joins TRBV2 to TRBJ2-7; 12 nucleotides align to TRBD2. Germline V gene data show CDR1 as SNHLY and CDR2 as FYNNEI. The ends lost 5 bases at V and 3 bases at J; junction bases unmatched: 5. This CDR3 contains 15 residues. CDR3 loop: CASSLGLAGSYEQYF. CDR3 nucleotide sequence: TGTGCCAGCAGTCTCGGACTAGCGGGGAGCTACGAGCAGTACTTC.

Worth noting for this clone: The germline gene is not matched at one end of the junction; a read error may be the cause. This same CDR3 is encoded by further DNA sequences in the sample. This chain links TRBV28 with TRBJ2-7, with D perhaps matching TRBD1 (6 bases). The CDR3 is made up of 12 amino acids. Germline CDR1 MDHEN, CDR2 SYDVKM. CDR3 amino acids: CASHKGVHEQYF. The CDR3 nucleotides read TGTGCCAGCCATAAGGGGGTTCACGAGCAATACTTC.